These 10 T cell receptor beta chains share one sample of origin, sequenced in a study of shared clonotypes between healthy human individuals (dated by TCRdb to 2018 to 2020). Preparation of the library involved the immunoSEQ multiplex PCR assay. Not all clones reach the TCRdb copy of this immuneACCESS table, which keeps in-frame sequences only. Checked studies attribute under half of the gap to unresolved V genes and leave the rest unexplained. This sample gives a few hundred thousand clones in total; roughly 79% of them show up just once. Clones ranked in the top ten supply approximately 12% of the sample. Sequenced sample: PBMCs. All receptors come from a middle-aged woman in good health. Some clones in this sample may be carry-over from other donors' samples.

The V gene is TRBV20-1, the J gene TRBJ2-1, with no clear D. CDR3 size: 11 residues. V was shortened by 4 bases and J by 0 bases, with 1 base between the two germline ends. CDR1 DFQATT and CDR2 SNEGSKA come from the germline V gene (reference sequence). This CDR3 is CSANSYNEQFF. In DNA form, the CDR3 reads TGCAGTGCTAACTCCTACAATGAGCAGTTCTTC.

The chain uses TRBV25-1 and TRBJ2-5; D ambiguous. The CDR3 is made up of 17 amino acids. Deletions cut 1 base from V and 1 base from J, with 16 bases between. Germline V gene lookup returns CDR1 MGHDK and CDR2 SYGVNS. CDR3 in DNA: TGTGCCAGCAGTGAATTCCTGACGACCGCGGTCCAAGAGACCCAGTACTTC. This encodes CASSEFLTTAVQETQYF.

This clone showed up just a few times. An end of the junction does not agree with germline; a read error may underlie this. This chain joins TRBV28 and TRBJ1-2; D gene unclear. Looked up from germline, CDR1 is MDHEN and CDR2 is SYDVKM. The CDR3 is made up of 13 amino acids. In nucleotides, the CDR3 is TGTGCCAGCAGTGGAAGGGCAAGGGATGGGTACACCTTC. This translates into CASSGRARDGYTF.

The rearrangement joins TRBV7-2 to TRBJ2-5; D gene uncertain. The closer fit of TRBJ2-7 to the DNA end suggests the J call may be wrong. The CDR3 extends over 13 amino acids. Germline V gene sequence: CDR1 SGHTA, CDR2 FQGNSA. In nucleotides, the CDR3 is TGTGCCAGCAGCTTAGCCTCGTCCTACGAGCAGTACTTC. This codes for CASSLASSYEQYF.

This chain joins TRBV5-1 and TRBJ2-5; a possible D gene is TRBD1 (6 bases). Matching the DNA end better, TRBJ2-7 makes the J call doubtful. CDR1 and CDR2 from the germline V gene are SGHRS and YFSETQ. This CDR3 spans 13 amino acids. CDR3 nucleotide sequence: TGCGCCAGCAGCCGGGACAATCCCTACGAGCAGTACTTC. It is translated as CASSRDNPYEQYF.

This chain joins TRBV5-6 and TRBJ2-5; 9 bases fit TRBD1. CDR3 size: 13 residues. J was trimmed by 11 bases and V by 6 bases; bases with no gene match: 11. The germline CDR1 and CDR2 sequences are SGHDT and YYEEEE. CDR3 protein: CASNIQGAEEQYF. The CDR3 DNA reads TGTGCCAGCAACATACAGGGGGCGGAGGAGCAGTACTTC.

This chain joins TRBV5-4 and TRBJ1-2, with 11 bases matching TRBD1. J lost 8 bases, V lost 1 base, and 4 bases had no gene match. Germline V lookup: CDR1 SGHNT, CDR2 YYREEE (reference sequence). The CDR3 runs to 14 residues. The CDR3 loop reads CASSLLGTGGGYTF. The CDR3 bases are TGTGCCAGCAGCTTGCTCGGGACAGGGGGAGGCTACACCTTC.

The table lists this clone with a count of one. V is TRBV7-2 and J is TRBJ2-5; no clear D gene. The closer fit of TRBJ2-7 to the DNA end suggests the J call may be wrong. The CDR3 loop spans 11 amino acids. CDR1 SGHTA and CDR2 FQGNSA come from the germline V gene. CDR3 sequence: CAISSGDEQYF. The CDR3, as DNA: TGTGCCATCTCGAGTGGCGACGAGCAGTACTTC.

The V and J genes are TRBV7-3 and TRBJ2-1, with 8 bases matching TRBD1. This CDR3 has 14 amino acids. In germline, CDR1 is SGHTA, CDR2 FQGTGA. The ends lost 3 bases at V and 6 bases at J; junction bases unmatched: 4. Here the CDR3 reads CASSLSDRVNEQFF. The CDR3 DNA is TGTGCCAGCAGCTTGTCGGACAGGGTCAATGAGCAGTTCTTC.

On this clone itself: Within the sample, other DNA sequences also encode this same CDR3. The chain recombines TRBV9 with TRBJ2-1, with D unclear. Germline CDR1 SGDLS, CDR2 YYNGEE. V was pared by 0 bases and J by 3 bases, with 7 bases between. This CDR3 is 14 amino acids long. This CDR3 is CASSVGGGYNEQFF. CDR3 nucleotides: TGTGCCAGCAGCGTAGGTGGTGGCTACAATGAGCAGTTCTTC.